This T cell receptor beta chain was recovered during a study of blood T cell repertoires in COVID-19. Study-level information: Sites across the United States, Italy and Spain contributed samples from acute and convalescent COVID-19. Sources were T cells, B-cell-depleted T cells, or PBMCs; the material itself was cDNA or gDNA.

Original handling: Quantification of nucleated cells was approximated via reference gene primer amplification. Repertoires were generated with immunoSEQ multiplex PCR, while TCRdb's copy carries only in-frame clones and drops some. The V and J calls and clone size are taken from that table; D and trimming were inferred from the DNA. The sample holds tens of thousands of clones, about 86% seen once. There are 16 residues in the CDR3. Germline values: CDR1 SGHDT, CDR2 YYEEEE. V shed 4 bases and J 6 bases; nucleotides not matched to a gene: 7. The chain uses TRBV5-6 and TRBJ1-6; 10 bases map to TRBD1. The source of this sequence is a woman older than 75 with active or convalescent COVID-19. Sequencing input: peripheral blood. The CDR3 bases are TGTGCCAGCAGCATTGGGACAGGGGCCGCTAATTCACCCCTCCACTTT. The encoded protein is CASSIGTGAANSPLHF.